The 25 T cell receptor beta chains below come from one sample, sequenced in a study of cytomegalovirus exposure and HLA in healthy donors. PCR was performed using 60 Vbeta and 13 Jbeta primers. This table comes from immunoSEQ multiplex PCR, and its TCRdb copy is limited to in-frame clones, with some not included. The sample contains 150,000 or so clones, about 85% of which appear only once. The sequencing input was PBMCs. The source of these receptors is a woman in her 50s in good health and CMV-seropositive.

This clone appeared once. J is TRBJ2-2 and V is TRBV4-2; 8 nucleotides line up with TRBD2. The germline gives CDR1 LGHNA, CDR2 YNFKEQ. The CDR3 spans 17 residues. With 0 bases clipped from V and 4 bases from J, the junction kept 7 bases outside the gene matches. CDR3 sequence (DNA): TGTGCCAGCAGCCAAGATGGCAGCGGGGGATCCACCGGGGAGCTGTTTTTT. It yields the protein CASSQDGSGGSTGELFF.

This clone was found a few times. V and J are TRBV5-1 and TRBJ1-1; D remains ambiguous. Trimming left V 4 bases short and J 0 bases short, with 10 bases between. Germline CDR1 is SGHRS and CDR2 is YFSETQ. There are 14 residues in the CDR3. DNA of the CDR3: TGCGCCAGCAGCCTCGAGGGCATGAACACTGAAGCTTTCTTT. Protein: CASSLEGMNTEAFF.

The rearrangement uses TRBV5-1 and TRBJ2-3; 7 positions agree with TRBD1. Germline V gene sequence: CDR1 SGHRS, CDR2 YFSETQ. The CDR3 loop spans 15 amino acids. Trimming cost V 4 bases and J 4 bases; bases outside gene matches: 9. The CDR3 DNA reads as TGCGCCAGCAGCCTACTAGGGACAGATGCAGATACGCAGTATTTT. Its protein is CASSLLGTDADTQYF.

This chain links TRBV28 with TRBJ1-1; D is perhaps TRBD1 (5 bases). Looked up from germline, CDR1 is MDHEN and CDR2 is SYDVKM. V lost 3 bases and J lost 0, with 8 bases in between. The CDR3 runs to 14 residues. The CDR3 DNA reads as TGTGCCAGCAGTTTGCAGGGTATGAACACTGAAGCTTTCTTT. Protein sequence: CASSLQGMNTEAFF.

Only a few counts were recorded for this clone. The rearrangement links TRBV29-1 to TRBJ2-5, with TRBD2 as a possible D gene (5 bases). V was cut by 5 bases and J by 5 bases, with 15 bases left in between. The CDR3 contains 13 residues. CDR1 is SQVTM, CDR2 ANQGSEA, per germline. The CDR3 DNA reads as TGCAGCGTTTTCGGGATCTCGTTGGAGACCCAGTACTTC. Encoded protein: CSVFGISLETQYF. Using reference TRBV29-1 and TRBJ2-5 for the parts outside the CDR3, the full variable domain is SAVISQKPSRDICQRGTSLTIQCQVDSQVTMMFWYRQQPGQSLTLIATANQGSEATYESGFVIDKFPISRPNLTFSTLTVSNMSPEDSSIYLCSVFGISLETQYFGPGTRLLVL.

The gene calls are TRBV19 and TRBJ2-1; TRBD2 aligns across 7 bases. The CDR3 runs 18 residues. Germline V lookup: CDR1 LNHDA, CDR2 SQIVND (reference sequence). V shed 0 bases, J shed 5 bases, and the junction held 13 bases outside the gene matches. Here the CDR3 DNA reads TGTGCCAGTAGTATAGATCGCATGGTCGCGGGAGTAAACAATGAGCAGTTCTTC. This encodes CASSIDRMVAGVNNEQFF.

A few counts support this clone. Here the CDR3 reads CASSYSATMVGGGYTF. For the CDR3, the DNA is TGTGCCAGCAGCTATTCCGCTACCATGGTCGGCGGGGGCTACACCTTC. The chain combines TRBV11-1 with TRBJ1-2; D not resolved. The CDR3 sequence is 16 residues long. V lost 4 bases, J lost 8 bases, and 23 bases lay in between. Germline CDR1 and CDR2: SGHAT and FQDESV (reference sequence).

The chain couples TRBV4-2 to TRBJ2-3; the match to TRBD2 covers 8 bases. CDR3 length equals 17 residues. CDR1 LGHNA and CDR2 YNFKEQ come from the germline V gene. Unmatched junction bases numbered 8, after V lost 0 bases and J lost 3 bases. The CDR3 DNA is TGTGCCAGCAGCCAAGAGCTTACCGGGGGGGCAACAGATACGCAGTATTTT. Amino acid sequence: CASSQELTGGATDTQYF.

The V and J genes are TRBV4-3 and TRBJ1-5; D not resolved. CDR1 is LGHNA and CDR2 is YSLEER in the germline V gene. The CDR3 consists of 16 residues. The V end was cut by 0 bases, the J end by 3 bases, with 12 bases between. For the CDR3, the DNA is TGCGCCAGCAGCCAAGATGGGCCCGGAACCAATCAGCCCCAGCATTTT. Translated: CASSQDGPGTNQPQHF.

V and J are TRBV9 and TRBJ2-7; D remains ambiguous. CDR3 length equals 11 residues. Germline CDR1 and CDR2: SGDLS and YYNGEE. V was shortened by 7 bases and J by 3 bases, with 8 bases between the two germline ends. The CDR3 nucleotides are TGTGCCAGCGGTTCTAACTACGAGCAGTACTTC. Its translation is CASGSNYEQYF.

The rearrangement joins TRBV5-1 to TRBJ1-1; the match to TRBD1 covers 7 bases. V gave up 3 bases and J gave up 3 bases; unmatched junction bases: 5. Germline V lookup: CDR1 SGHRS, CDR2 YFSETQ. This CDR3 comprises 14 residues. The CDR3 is CASSSLTGYTEAFF. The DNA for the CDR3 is TGCGCCAGCAGCTCCCTGACAGGGTACACTGAAGCTTTCTTT. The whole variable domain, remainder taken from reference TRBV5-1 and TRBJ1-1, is KAGVTQTPRYLIKTRGQQVTLSCSPISGHRSVSWYQQTPGQGLQFLFEYFSETQRNKGNFPGRFSGRQFSNSRSEMNVSTLELGDSALYLCASSSLTGYTEAFFGQGTRLTVV.

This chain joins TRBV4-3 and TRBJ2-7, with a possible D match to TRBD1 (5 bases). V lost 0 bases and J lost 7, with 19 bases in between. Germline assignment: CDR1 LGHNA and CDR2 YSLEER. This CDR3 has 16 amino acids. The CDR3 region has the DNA TGCGCCAGCAGCCAAGATACGGCCAGGGTCTTTCGGGAGCAGTACTTC. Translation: CASSQDTARVFREQYF.

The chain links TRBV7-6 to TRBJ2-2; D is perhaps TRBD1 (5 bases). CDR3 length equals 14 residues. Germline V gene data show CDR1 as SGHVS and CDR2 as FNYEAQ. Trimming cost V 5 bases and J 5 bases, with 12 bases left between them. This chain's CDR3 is CASSPTVVTGELFF. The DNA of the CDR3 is TGTGCCAGCAGCCCGACAGTCGTAACCGGGGAGCTGTTTTTT.

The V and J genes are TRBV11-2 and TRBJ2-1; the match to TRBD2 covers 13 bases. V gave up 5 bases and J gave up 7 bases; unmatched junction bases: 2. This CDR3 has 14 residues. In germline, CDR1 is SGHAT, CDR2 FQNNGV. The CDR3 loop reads CASSGLAGVNEQFF. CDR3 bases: TGTGCCAGCAGCGGACTAGCGGGAGTGAATGAGCAGTTCTTC. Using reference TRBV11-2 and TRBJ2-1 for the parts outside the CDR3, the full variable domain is EAGVAQSPRYKIIEKRQSVAFWCNPISGHATLYWYQQILGQGPKLLIQFQNNGVVDDSQLPKDRFSAERLKGVDSTLKIQPAKLEDSAVYLCASSGLAGVNEQFFGPGTRLTVL.

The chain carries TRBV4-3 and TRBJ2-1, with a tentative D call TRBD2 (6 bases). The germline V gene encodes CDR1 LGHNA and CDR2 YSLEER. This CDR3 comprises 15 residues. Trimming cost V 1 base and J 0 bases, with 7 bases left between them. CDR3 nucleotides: TGCGCCAGCAGCCAAGTCGGGAGCTCCTACAATGAGCAGTTCTTC. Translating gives CASSQVGSSYNEQFF.

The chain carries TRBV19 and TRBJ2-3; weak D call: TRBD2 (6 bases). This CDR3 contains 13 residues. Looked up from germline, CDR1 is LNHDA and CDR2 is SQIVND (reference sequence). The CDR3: CAPPGDLLDTQYF. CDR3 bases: TGTGCACCTCCGGGGGACCTTTTAGATACGCAGTATTTT.

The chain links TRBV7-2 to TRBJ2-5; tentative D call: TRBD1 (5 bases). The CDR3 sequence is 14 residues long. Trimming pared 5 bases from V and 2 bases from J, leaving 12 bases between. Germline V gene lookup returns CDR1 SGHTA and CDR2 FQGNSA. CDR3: CASSPQGGQETQYF. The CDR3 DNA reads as TGTGCCAGCAGCCCGCAGGGCGGTCAAGAGACCCAGTACTTC.

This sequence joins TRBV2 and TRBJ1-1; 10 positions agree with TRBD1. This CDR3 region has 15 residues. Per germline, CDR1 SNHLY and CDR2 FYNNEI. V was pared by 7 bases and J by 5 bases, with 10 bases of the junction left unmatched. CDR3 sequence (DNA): TGTGCCAGCATAAAAAGGACAGGGGGAGGGACTGAAGCTTTCTTT. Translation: CASIKRTGGGTEAFF.

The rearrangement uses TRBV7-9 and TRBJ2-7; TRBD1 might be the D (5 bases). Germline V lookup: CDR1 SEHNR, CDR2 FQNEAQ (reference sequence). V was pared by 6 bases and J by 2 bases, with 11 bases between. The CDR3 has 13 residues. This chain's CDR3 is CASSAGSAYEQYF. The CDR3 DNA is TGTGCCAGCAGTGCAGGGTCCGCCTACGAGCAGTACTTC.

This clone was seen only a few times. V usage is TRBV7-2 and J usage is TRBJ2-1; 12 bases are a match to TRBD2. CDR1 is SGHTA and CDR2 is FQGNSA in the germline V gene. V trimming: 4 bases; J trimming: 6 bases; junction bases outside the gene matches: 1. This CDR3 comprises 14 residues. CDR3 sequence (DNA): TGTGCCAGCAGCTCTAGCGGGAGGGGCAATGAGCAGTTCTTC. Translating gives CASSSSGRGNEQFF.

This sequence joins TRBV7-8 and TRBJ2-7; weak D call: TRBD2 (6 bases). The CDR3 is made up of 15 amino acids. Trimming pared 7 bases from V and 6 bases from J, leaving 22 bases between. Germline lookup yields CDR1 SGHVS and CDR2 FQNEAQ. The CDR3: CASTLGGLVDGEQYF. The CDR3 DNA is TGTGCCAGCACCCTCGGAGGGCTGGTCGATGGCGAGCAGTACTTC.

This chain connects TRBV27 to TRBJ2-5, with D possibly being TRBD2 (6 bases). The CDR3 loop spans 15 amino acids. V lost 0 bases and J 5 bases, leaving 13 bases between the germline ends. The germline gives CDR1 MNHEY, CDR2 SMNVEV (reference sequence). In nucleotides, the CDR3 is TGTGCCAGCAGTTTATCGAGGAGGGCCCTCGAGACCCAGTACTTC. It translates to CASSLSRRALETQYF.

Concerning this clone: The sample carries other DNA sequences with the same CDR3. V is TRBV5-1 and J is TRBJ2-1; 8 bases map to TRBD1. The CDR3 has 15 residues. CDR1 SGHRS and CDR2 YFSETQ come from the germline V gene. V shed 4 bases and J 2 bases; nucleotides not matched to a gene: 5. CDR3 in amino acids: CASSPGQGTYNEQFF. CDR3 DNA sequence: TGCGCCAGCAGCCCAGGACAGGGAACCTACAATGAGCAGTTCTTC.

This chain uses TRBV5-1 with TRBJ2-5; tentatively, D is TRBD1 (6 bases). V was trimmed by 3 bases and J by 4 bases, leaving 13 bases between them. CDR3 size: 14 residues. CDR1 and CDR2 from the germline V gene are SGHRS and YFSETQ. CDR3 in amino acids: CASSWGQGGETQYF. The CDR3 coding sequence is TGCGCCAGCAGCTGGGGACAAGGGGGAGAGACCCAGTACTTC.

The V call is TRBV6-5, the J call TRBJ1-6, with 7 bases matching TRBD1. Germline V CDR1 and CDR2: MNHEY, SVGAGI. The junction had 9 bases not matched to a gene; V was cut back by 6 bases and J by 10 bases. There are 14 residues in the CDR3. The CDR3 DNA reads TGTGCCAGCAGACAGGGGAGAGAGGGATCACCCCTCCACTTT. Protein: CASRQGREGSPLHF.